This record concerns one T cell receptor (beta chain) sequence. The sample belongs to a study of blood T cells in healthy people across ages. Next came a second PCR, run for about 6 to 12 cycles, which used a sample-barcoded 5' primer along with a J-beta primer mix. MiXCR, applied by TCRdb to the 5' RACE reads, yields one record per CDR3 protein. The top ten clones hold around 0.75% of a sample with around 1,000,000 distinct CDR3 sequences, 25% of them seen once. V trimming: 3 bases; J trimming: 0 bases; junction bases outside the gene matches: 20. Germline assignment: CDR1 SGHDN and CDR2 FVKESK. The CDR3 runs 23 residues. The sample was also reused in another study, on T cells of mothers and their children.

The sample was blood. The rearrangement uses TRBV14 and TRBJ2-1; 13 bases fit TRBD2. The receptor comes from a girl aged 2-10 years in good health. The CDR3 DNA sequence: TGTGCCAGCAGCCATCTCGGAGGACTAGCGGGAGTTGATTATACAACCTCCTACAATGAGCAGTTCTTC. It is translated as CASSHLGGLAGVDYTTSYNEQFF. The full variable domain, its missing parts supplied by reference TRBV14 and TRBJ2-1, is EAGVTQFPSHSVIEKGQTVTLRCDPISGHDNLYWYRRVMGKEIKFLLHFVKESKQDESGMPNNRFLAERTGGTYSTLKVQPAELEDSGVYFCASSHLGGLAGVDYTTSYNEQFFGPGTRLTVL.